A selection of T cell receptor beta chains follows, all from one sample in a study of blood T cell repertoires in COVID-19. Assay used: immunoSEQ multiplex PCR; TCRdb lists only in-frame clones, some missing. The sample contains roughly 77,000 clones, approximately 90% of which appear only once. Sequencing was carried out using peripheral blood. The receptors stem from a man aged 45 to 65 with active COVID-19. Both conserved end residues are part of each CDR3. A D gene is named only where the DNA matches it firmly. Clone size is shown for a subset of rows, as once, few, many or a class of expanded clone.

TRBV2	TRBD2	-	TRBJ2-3	CASRVLAGVRADTQYF	TGTGCCAGCAGGGTACTAGCGGGGGTCAGGGCAGATACGCAGTATTTT
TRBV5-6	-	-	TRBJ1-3	CASSPDRAAGNTIYF	TGTGCCAGCAGCCCGGACAGAGCGGCTGGAAACACCATATATTTT
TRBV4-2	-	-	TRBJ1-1	CASSQDPRRGRTEAFF	TGTGCCAGCAGCCAAGACCCCCGGAGGGGCCGAACTGAAGCTTTCTTT
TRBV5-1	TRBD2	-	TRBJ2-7	CASSSQPGLAGYEQYF	TGCGCCAGCAGCTCCCAACCCGGACTAGCGGGCTACGAGCAGTACTTC
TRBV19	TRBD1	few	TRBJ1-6	CASSTLTGVGSPLHF	TGTGCCAGTAGCACCCTGACAGGGGTCGGTTCACCCCTCCACTTT
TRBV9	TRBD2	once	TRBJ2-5	CASTRREGWGETQYF	TGTGCCAGCACCCGGCGGGAGGGATGGGGAGAGACCCAGTACTTC
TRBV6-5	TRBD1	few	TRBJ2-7	CASNRDRGTDEQYF	TGTGCCAGCAACCGGGACAGGGGAACGGACGAGCAGTACTTC
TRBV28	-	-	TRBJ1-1	CASRGRGGAYHEAFF	TGTGCCAGCCGAGGGCGGGGGGGCGCGTACCATGAAGCTTTCTTT
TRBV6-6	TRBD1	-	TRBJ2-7	CASSYWTGGYEQYF	TGTGCCAGCAGTTACTGGACAGGGGGGTACGAGCAGTACTTC
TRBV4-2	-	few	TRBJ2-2	CASSQALLNTGELFF	TGTGCCAGCAGTCAAGCCCTATTGAACACCGGGGAGCTGTTTTTT
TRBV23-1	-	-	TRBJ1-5	CAPMFRGKGNQPQHF	TGCGCCCCCATGTTCAGGGGTAAGGGCAATCAGCCCCAGCATTTT
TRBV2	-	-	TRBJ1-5	CASSSDIGNQPQHF	TGTGCCAGCAGTTCGGACATCGGCAATCAGCCCCAGCATTTT
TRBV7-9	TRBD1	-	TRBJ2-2	CASSKPGQETGELFF	TGTGCCAGCAGCAAACCGGGACAGGAGACAGGGGAGCTGTTTTTT
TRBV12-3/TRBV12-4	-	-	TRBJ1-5	CASSFSGNQPQHF	TGTGCCAGCAGTTTTTCCGGGAATCAGCCCCAGCATTTT
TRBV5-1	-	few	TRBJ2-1	CASSPGQGYYNEQFF	TGCGCCAGCAGCCCCGGGCAGGGATATTACAATGAGCAGTTCTTC